The source of this T cell receptor (beta chain) is a study of cytomegalovirus exposure and HLA in healthy donors. CDR3 length: 16 residues. Sequencing used immunoSEQ multiplex PCR; TCRdb keeps in-frame clones, though not all of them. The sample holds approximately 150,000 clones, 70% to 90% seen once. Study-level findings and limits: The study recorded 160 or so TCR beta chains that were cytomegalovirus-associated. Confirmation in vitro established that three CMV-associated chains were specific for CMV antigens.

In regard to this clone: No antigen is known for it.

The TCR was taken from a woman between 18 and 30 years old in good health and CMV-seropositive. The sample taken for sequencing was PBMCs. The chain has TRBV1 and TRBJ2-5; TRBD2 reflects the table's D call only, with no check against the DNA. TRBV1 is deemed a pseudogene. CDR3 protein: CTSSHGGREGQETQYF. DNA of the CDR3: TGCACCAGCAGCCATGGGGGGCGGGAGGGACAAGAGACCCAGTACTTC.